This TCR beta chain is drawn from a study of T cell responses to AZD1222 COVID-19 vaccine. CDR1 and CDR2 (germline): SGHRS, YFSETQ. Unmatched junction bases numbered 8, after V lost 1 base and J lost 2 bases. The CDR3 is made up of 16 amino acids. Libraries were prepared by immunoSEQ multiplex PCR; TCRdb keeps only in-frame clonotypes and omits some of them. The repertoire holds 150,000 to 200,000 clones, with approximately 93% as singletons. The source was peripheral blood, collected on day 0 of AZD1222 vaccination. This clonotype was sampled from an adult in good health. This chain links TRBV5-1 with TRBJ2-7; TRBD1 matches at 8 bases. CDR3 sequence reads: CASSLSGAGQAYEQYF. The CDR3 DNA is TGCGCCAGCAGCTTGTCGGGGGCGGGACAGGCCTACGAGCAGTACTTC.